This entry lists 23 T cell receptor beta chains sequenced from one sample in a study of CD8 T cells in ankylosing spondylitis. TCRdb fed the 5' RACE reads into MiXCR, producing one record per CDR3 protein. The sample shows 250,000 to 350,000 distinct CDR3 sequences, 20% of them seen only once. The sequenced sample was blood, either unsorted or a sorted T cell fraction (not recorded which). These TCRs come from a male donor with ankylosing spondylitis or in good health (not recorded which).

This chain joins TRBV5-1 and TRBJ1-6; no definite D call. Trimming removed 2 bases at V and 10 bases at J, with 16 bases between. CDR1 is SGHRS, CDR2 YFSETQ, per germline. The CDR3 has 15 amino acids. The CDR3 loop reads CASSFRPEGTSPLHF. The CDR3 DNA is TGCGCCAGCAGCTTCCGGCCGGAGGGAACCTCACCCCTCCACTTT.

The chain carries TRBV30 and TRBJ1-1; the D gene is possibly TRBD1 (6 bases). This CDR3 is 14 amino acids long. V lost 2 bases and J 4 bases, leaving 14 bases between the germline ends. From germline, CDR1 is GTSNPN and CDR2 SVGIG (reference sequence). In DNA, the CDR3 is TGTGCCTGGAGTCCACAGGGAGGTGGCACTGAAGCTTTCTTT. As protein: CAWSPQGGGTEAFF. The variable domain in full, completed from reference TRBV30 and TRBJ1-1, reads SQTIHQWPATLVQPVGSPLSLECTVEGTSNPNLYWYRQAAGRGLQLLFYSVGIGQISSEVPQNLSASRPQDRQFILSSKKLLLSDSGFYLCAWSPQGGGTEAFFGQGTRLTVV.

The chain joins TRBV20-1 to TRBJ1-1; D uncertain. This CDR3 comprises 10 residues. The germline gives CDR1 DFQATT, CDR2 SNEGSKA (reference sequence). The CDR3, as DNA: TGCAGCCCCGAAAACACTGAAGCTTTCTTT. This encodes CSPENTEAFF.

This clonotype was seen only a few times. The V call is TRBV12-3 or TRBV12-4, the J call TRBJ1-5; D is unresolved. Trimming cost V 5 bases and J 5 bases, with 10 bases left between them. The length of the CDR3 is 13 residues. In nucleotides, the CDR3 is TGTGCCAGCAGTAGGCCCGGCGATCAGCCCCAGCATTTT. Translating gives CASSRPGDQPQHF.

This clonotype was recorded a few times. V is TRBV20-1 and J is TRBJ2-1; D is undetermined. The germline CDR1 and CDR2 sequences are DFQATT and SNEGSKA (reference sequence). The CDR3 has 12 amino acids. V lost 6 bases to trimming and J lost 6 bases, with 12 bases between them. The CDR3 loop reads CSATGPFNEQFF. The CDR3 DNA is TGCAGTGCCACCGGACCCTTCAATGAGCAGTTCTTC.

The chain is built from TRBV3-1 and TRBJ1-5, with 9 bases identical to TRBD1. Germline CDR1 and CDR2: LGHDT and YNNKEL (reference sequence). This CDR3 comprises 16 residues. After removal of 2 bases from V and 3 bases from J, the junction contained 5 bases not matched to a gene. CDR3 bases: TGTGCCAGCAGCCAATGGGGACAGGGTGACAATCAGCCCCAGCATTTT. Translating it yields CASSQWGQGDNQPQHF.

Only one count was recorded for this clonotype. The DNA of the CDR3 is TGTGCCAGCAGATCGGGGGGACCCGGGGAGCTGTTTTTT. It encodes CASRSGGPGELFF. The rearrangement uses TRBV7-9 and TRBJ2-2, with TRBD2 identical over 7 bases. Germline loops: CDR1 SEHNR, CDR2 FQNEAQ (reference sequence). The CDR3 extends over 13 amino acids. V gave up 6 bases and J gave up 6 bases; unmatched junction bases: 4.

This clonotype occurred a few times. This chain connects TRBV20-1 to TRBJ2-7; D is perhaps TRBD1 (6 bases). The V and J ends lost 1 base and 1 base respectively, with 8 bases between them. The CDR3 has 13 residues. The V gene's germline CDR1 is DFQATT and CDR2 SNEGSKA (reference sequence). The CDR3 sequence: CSARATGSYEQYV. CDR3 DNA: TGCAGTGCTAGAGCCACAGGGTCCTACGAGCAGTACGTC.

In this sample, this clonotype turned up a few times. The rearrangement links TRBV5-1 to TRBJ2-4; weak D call: TRBD2 (6 bases). The CDR3 has 14 amino acids. V was pared by 4 bases and J by 7 bases, with 15 bases between. Germline V gives CDR1 SGHRS, CDR2 YFSETQ. CDR3 nucleotides: TGCGCCAGCAGCCGGATGGGGAGCGGGAACATTCAGTACTTC. Its protein is CASSRMGSGNIQYF.

This chain joins TRBV7-9 and TRBJ1-5; no definite D call. The CDR3 runs to 13 residues. Germline V gives CDR1 SEHNR, CDR2 FQNEAQ (reference sequence). Deletions cut 4 bases from V and 5 bases from J, with 9 bases between. This chain's CDR3 is CASSSRPDQPQHF. CDR3 coding DNA: TGTGCCAGCAGCTCCCGACCGGATCAGCCCCAGCATTTT.

V usage is TRBV21-1 and J usage is TRBJ1-6; the DNA was not used to check the table's D call, TRBD1. TRBV21-1 is termed a pseudogene. The CDR3 sequence is 14 residues long. This CDR3 is CASERQGRNSPLHF. The CDR3 DNA reads as TGTGCCAGCGAGAGACAGGGACGGAATTCACCCCTCCACTTT.

The chain is built from TRBV20-1 and TRBJ2-3; TRBD2 matches at 10 bases. V trimming: 0 bases; J trimming: 4 bases; junction bases outside the gene matches: 7. The length of the CDR3 is 16 residues. Germline CDR1 and CDR2: DFQATT and SNEGSKA (reference sequence). CDR3 residues: CSARDSSGRAADTQYF. For the CDR3, the DNA is TGCAGTGCTAGAGATTCGAGCGGGAGGGCCGCAGATACGCAGTATTTT.

The chain uses TRBV10-3 and TRBJ2-6, with D possibly TRBD1 on 5 matching bases. V lost 4 bases and J 0 bases, leaving 16 bases between the germline ends. The CDR3 is made up of 18 amino acids. Germline CDR1 and CDR2: ENHRY and SYGVKD. The CDR3 region is CAISAFTTGPSGANVLTF. In nucleotides, the CDR3 is TGTGCCATCAGTGCCTTTACAACAGGTCCCTCTGGGGCCAACGTCCTGACTTTC.

This clonotype occurred a few times. The CDR3 protein is CASSLALDGELFF. The CDR3 DNA reads as TGTGCCAGCAGCTTGGCCCTGGACGGGGAGCTGTTTTTT. This chain connects TRBV5-6 to TRBJ2-2, with unresolved D. Germline V gene data show CDR1 as SGHDT and CDR2 as YYEEEE. This CDR3 comprises 13 residues. Trimming pared 0 bases from V and 7 bases from J, leaving 7 bases between.

The chain links TRBV5-1 to TRBJ2-3, with D possibly being TRBD2 (6 bases). Germline V gives CDR1 SGHRS, CDR2 YFSETQ. Between the trimmed V and J ends, which lost 0 bases and 2 bases, there was a span of 13 bases. The CDR3 sequence is 16 residues long. The CDR3 region is CASSLGRGSTTDTQYF. CDR3 DNA: TGCGCCAGCAGCTTGGGTCGGGGGAGTACCACAGATACGCAGTATTTT.

Here the CDR3 DNA reads TGTGCCAGCAGCCAAGCCGGGACAGCCGGGGAGCTGTTTTTT. It is translated as CASSQAGTAGELFF. The chain recombines TRBV3-1 with TRBJ2-2, with 7 nucleotides matching TRBD1. The CDR3 loop spans 14 amino acids. The germline CDR1 and CDR2 sequences are LGHDT and YNNKEL (reference sequence). The V gene end was trimmed by 1 base and the J gene end by 6 bases; junction bases not matched to a gene: 2.

About this clonotype: The junction differs from germline at one of its ends, possibly a read error. The chain links TRBV6-5 to TRBJ2-2, with TRBD2 matching 9 bases. The germline CDR1 and CDR2 sequences are MNHEY and SVGAGI. The CDR3 is 17 residues long. The CDR3 DNA follows: TGTGCCAGCACTTACTCTGGGACTAGCACCTTCACCGGGGAGCTGTTTTTT. This codes for CASTYSGTSTFTGELFF.

This clonotype has a handful of counts. The chain links TRBV10-3 to TRBJ1-5; D is ambiguous. Per the germline V gene, CDR1 is ENHRY and CDR2 is SYGVKD. The CDR3 is 17 residues long. V was cut by 3 bases and J by 2 bases, with 17 bases left in between. The CDR3 protein is CAISDFGVGKGNQPQHF. In DNA form, the CDR3 reads TGTGCCATCAGTGATTTTGGGGTCGGTAAGGGCAATCAGCCCCAGCATTTT.

The chain carries TRBV3-1 and TRBJ1-6; D may be TRBD1 (6 bases). Trimming cost V 2 bases and J 13 bases, with 12 bases left between them. The CDR3 runs 13 residues. CDR1 is LGHDT and CDR2 is YNNKEL in the germline V gene (reference sequence). The CDR3 is CASSQTDSLPLHF. CDR3 DNA sequence: TGTGCCAGCAGCCAAACGGACAGCCTGCCCCTCCACTTT.

This rearrangement joins TRBV6-1 to TRBJ1-1; D is unclear. The CDR3 covers 15 residues. V lost 3 bases to trimming and J lost 5 bases, with 16 bases between them. Germline CDR1 and CDR2: MNHNS and SASEGT. The DNA of the CDR3 is TGTGCCAGCAGTGACTGGGCCTCCCCCGGGACTGAAGCTTTCTTT. It encodes CASSDWASPGTEAFF.

The J gene is TRBJ1-6, the V gene TRBV5-1, with D possibly TRBD1 on 5 matching bases. This CDR3 comprises 15 residues. The ends were cut back, 1 base at V and 3 bases at J, with 8 bases in the middle. Germline assignment: CDR1 SGHRS and CDR2 YFSETQ. This CDR3 is CASSLQGRYNSPLHF. The CDR3 bases are TGCGCCAGCAGCTTGCAGGGCCGCTATAATTCACCCCTCCACTTT.

The J gene is TRBJ2-2, the V gene TRBV5-1; TRBD1 matches 7 bases. This CDR3 spans 15 amino acids. J was trimmed by 6 bases and V by 3 bases; bases with no gene match: 8. Germline V gene sequence: CDR1 SGHRS, CDR2 YFSETQ. In DNA form, the CDR3 reads TGCGCCAGCAGCTCACAGGGGTTTAATCCCGGGGAGCTGTTTTTT. Protein product: CASSSQGFNPGELFF.

This clonotype was counted ten times or more. The rearrangement links TRBV5-1 to TRBJ2-3, with 9 bases lining up with TRBD1. The CDR3 covers 15 residues. The V segment lost 4 bases and the J segment 2 bases; nucleotides outside the gene matches: 5. Looked up from germline, CDR1 is SGHRS and CDR2 is YFSETQ. In DNA, the CDR3 is TGCGCCAGCAGCCTAGACAGGGGGTCCACAGATACGCAGTATTTT. It codes for CASSLDRGSTDTQYF.